The 19 T cell receptor beta chains reported below all come from one sample, sequenced in a study of blood T cell repertoires in COVID-19. Clones were sequenced by immunoSEQ multiplex PCR, and TCRdb holds only the in-frame ones, with some missing. The sample contains approximately 240,000 clones, over 75% of which appear only once. Source material: peripheral blood. The source of these receptors is a woman aged 40 to 50 who had recovered from COVID-19.

The rearrangement joins TRBV6-5 to TRBJ1-2; TRBD1 might be the D (5 bases). The V gene lost 2 bases and the J gene lost 4 bases, with 11 bases spanning the gap. This CDR3 has 14 residues. The germline CDR1 and CDR2 sequences are MNHEY and SVGAGI. In DNA, the CDR3 is TGTGCCAGCAGTTACCTGCGGAGGGGCTATGGCTACACCTTC. Encoded protein: CASSYLRRGYGYTF.

The chain links TRBV7-2 to TRBJ1-4; 9 positions agree with TRBD1. With V trimmed by 1 base and J by 8 bases, 11 bases remained unmatched. CDR3 length: 17 residues. Germline V gene sequence: CDR1 SGHTA, CDR2 FQGNSA. The CDR3 bases are TGTGCCAGCAGCTTAGTCGCGGACAGGGGAGGATACGAAAAACTGTTTTTT. Its protein product is CASSLVADRGGYEKLFF.

This clone was found once. The rearrangement joins TRBV4-3 to TRBJ2-7; D call uncertain. V gave up 8 bases and J gave up 2 bases, with 7 bases separating them. The CDR3 has 11 residues. Germline V gives CDR1 LGHNA, CDR2 YSLEER. The CDR3 reads CASGPTYEQYF. Written as DNA, the CDR3 is TGCGCCAGCGGGCCAACCTACGAGCAGTACTTC.

This clone was counted a few times. V is TRBV10-3 and J is TRBJ1-2; 8 bases fit TRBD1. The trim removed 7 bases at V and 2 bases at J, leaving 9 bases unmatched. Looked up from germline, CDR1 is ENHRY and CDR2 is SYGVKD. This CDR3 spans 15 amino acids. DNA of the CDR3: TGTGCCATCAACCCGACAGGGGACAAGAACTATGGCTACACCTTC. The encoded protein is CAINPTGDKNYGYTF.

This chain uses TRBV18 with TRBJ2-3, with TRBD2 matching 8 bases. The CDR3 totals 17 residues. V shed 0 bases, J shed 1 base, and the junction held 6 bases outside the gene matches. Germline V CDR1 and CDR2: KGHSH, LQKENI. In DNA form, the CDR3 reads TGTGCCAGCTCACCACCAGGGACTAGGCGGGGCACAGATACGCAGTATTTT. It encodes CASSPPGTRRGTDTQYF.

The V call is TRBV5-4, the J call TRBJ1-1; D gene unclear. The CDR3 length is 16 residues. The V end lost 0 bases, the J end lost 2 bases, and 14 bases lay between the germline ends. CDR1 SGHNT and CDR2 YYREEE come from the germline V gene (reference sequence). The CDR3 nucleotides read TGTGCCAGCAGCTTGGAAGGCGTCAGACAAAACACTGAAGCTTTCTTT. Translation: CASSLEGVRQNTEAFF.

The gene calls are TRBV28 and TRBJ1-5; possible D gene TRBD1, 6 bases. CDR1 is MDHEN and CDR2 is SYDVKM in the germline V gene. This CDR3 spans 15 amino acids. The V and J ends lost 5 bases and 6 bases respectively, with 17 bases between them. The CDR3 DNA is TGTGCCAGCAGTCGACCTTACAGGGAATTTCAGCCCCAGCATTTT. Amino acids: CASSRPYREFQPQHF. Looking up the rest from reference TRBV28 and TRBJ1-5 gives the full variable domain: DVKVTQSSRYLVKRTGEKVFLECVQDMDHENMFWYRQDPGLGLRLIYFSYDVKMKEKGDIPEGYSVSREKKERFSLILESASTNQTSMYLCASSRPYREFQPQHFGDGTRLSIL.

The chain carries TRBV7-6 and TRBJ1-4; the match to TRBD1 covers 7 bases. V shed 5 bases, J shed 11 bases, and the junction held 11 bases outside the gene matches. The V gene's germline CDR1 is SGHVS and CDR2 FNYEAQ. There are 14 residues in the CDR3. CDR3: CASSPRTGRGKLFF. As DNA, the CDR3 is TGTGCCAGCAGCCCTAGGACAGGTCGGGGGAAACTGTTTTTT.

This clone showed up just once. The genes are TRBV5-8 and TRBJ1-6; TRBD1 matches 10 bases. V dropped 5 bases and J dropped 0; count of bases not matched to a gene: 8. CDR1 and CDR2 from the germline V gene are SGHTS and YDEGEE. The CDR3 is made up of 18 amino acids. The CDR3 region has the DNA TGTGCCAGCAGGGGACAGGGGCCTGATAGCTCCTATAATTCACCCCTCCACTTT. Its translation is CASRGQGPDSSYNSPLHF.

This chain uses TRBV6-9 with TRBJ1-5, with a possible D match to TRBD1 (5 bases). The V end lost 5 bases, the J end lost 4 bases, and 18 bases lay between the germline ends. Germline assignment: CDR1 MNHGY and CDR2 SVAAGI. The CDR3 length is 16 residues. CDR3 amino acids: CASSARGGETNQPQHF. CDR3 in DNA: TGTGCCAGCAGTGCCCGGGGGGGGGAAACTAATCAGCCCCAGCATTTT.

As DNA, the CDR3 is TGTGCTAGTGGTACCGGGACAGGGTGGGGAGGGAACTATGGCTACACCTTC. As protein: CASGTGTGWGGNYGYTF. The genes are TRBV12-5 and TRBJ1-2; TRBD1 aligns across 9 bases. V was clipped by 5 bases and J by 2 bases; unmatched bases: 12. CDR1 is LGHNT and CDR2 is FRNRAP in the germline V gene. The CDR3 has 17 residues.

J is TRBJ1-4 and V is TRBV3-1 (or the pseudogene TRBV3-2); TRBD1 matches at 9 bases. In germline, CDR1 is LGHDT, CDR2 YNNKEL (reference sequence). This CDR3 has 16 residues. Germline trimming cut 4 bases from V and 8 bases from J; bases unmatched to any gene: 11. CDR3 residues: CASSPRTGDEWEKLFF. The CDR3 DNA reads as TGTGCCAGCAGCCCCCGGACAGGGGATGAGTGGGAAAAACTGTTTTTT.

A remark on this clone: One junction end does not reproduce the germline sequence, and a read error may be involved. The chain couples TRBV7-7 to TRBJ2-5; 11 nucleotides line up with TRBD1. CDR1 and CDR2 (germline): SSHAT, FNYEAQ (reference sequence). The CDR3 contains 15 residues. CDR3 amino acids: CASSRGTGGRETQYF. Written as DNA, the CDR3 is TGTGCTAGCAGCCGCGGGACAGGGGGACGTGAGACCCAGTACTTC.

The genes are TRBV7-2 and TRBJ2-3; 9 bases agree with TRBD1. Germline V CDR1 and CDR2: SGHTA, FQGNSA. This CDR3 comprises 15 residues. The V segment lost 5 bases and the J segment 2 bases; nucleotides outside the gene matches: 5. In DNA form, the CDR3 reads TGTGCCAGCAGCCCGGGACAGGGCAACACAGATACGCAGTATTTT. As protein: CASSPGQGNTDTQYF.

This chain connects TRBV27 to TRBJ2-5, with a weak D call TRBD2 (5 bases). The CDR3 runs to 17 residues. V lost 1 base and J lost 5, with 20 bases in between. The V gene's germline CDR1 is MNHEY and CDR2 SMNVEV (reference sequence). CDR3 sequence reads: CASSLFGVEADRETQYF. The CDR3 DNA reads TGTGCCAGCAGTTTATTTGGAGTGGAAGCGGACCGGGAGACCCAGTACTTC.

The count of this clone is one. CDR3 protein: CASSQRRDTLNYGYTF. The CDR3 bases are TGCGCCAGCAGCCAACGCCGGGACACATTAAACTATGGCTACACCTTC. The V call is TRBV4-3, the J call TRBJ1-2; D may be TRBD1 (6 bases). The CDR3 loop spans 16 amino acids. Germline V gene sequence: CDR1 LGHNA, CDR2 YSLEER. The V and J ends lost 2 bases and 2 bases respectively, with 15 bases between them.

V gene TRBV7-9 combines with J gene TRBJ2-1; 9 bases map to TRBD2. V was pared by 0 bases and J by 3 bases, with 6 bases of the junction left unmatched. The length of the CDR3 is 17 residues. CDR1 and CDR2 (germline): SEHNR, FQNEAQ (reference sequence). CDR3 nucleotide sequence: TGTGCCAGCAGCTTAGCCGAGACTAGCGGTTACTACAATGAGCAGTTCTTC. Translating it yields CASSLAETSGYYNEQFF.

This clone has a single count. The chain links TRBV4-3 to TRBJ2-2; D not certain. Germline V gene data show CDR1 as LGHNA and CDR2 as YSLEER. There are 14 residues in the CDR3. Deletions cut 0 bases from V and 8 bases from J, with 10 bases between. The CDR3 here is CASSQERVQGELFF. In DNA form, the CDR3 reads TGCGCCAGCAGCCAAGAGCGTGTTCAAGGGGAGCTGTTTTTT.

The V call is TRBV11-2, the J call TRBJ2-4; TRBD2 agrees at 11 bases. V shed 5 bases, J shed 14 bases, and the junction held 5 bases outside the gene matches. The CDR3 covers 12 residues. Per the germline V gene, CDR1 is SGHAT and CDR2 is FQNNGV. This CDR3 reads CASSLKGLAEYF. CDR3 bases: TGTGCCAGCAGCCTCAAGGGACTAGCGGAGTACTTC.